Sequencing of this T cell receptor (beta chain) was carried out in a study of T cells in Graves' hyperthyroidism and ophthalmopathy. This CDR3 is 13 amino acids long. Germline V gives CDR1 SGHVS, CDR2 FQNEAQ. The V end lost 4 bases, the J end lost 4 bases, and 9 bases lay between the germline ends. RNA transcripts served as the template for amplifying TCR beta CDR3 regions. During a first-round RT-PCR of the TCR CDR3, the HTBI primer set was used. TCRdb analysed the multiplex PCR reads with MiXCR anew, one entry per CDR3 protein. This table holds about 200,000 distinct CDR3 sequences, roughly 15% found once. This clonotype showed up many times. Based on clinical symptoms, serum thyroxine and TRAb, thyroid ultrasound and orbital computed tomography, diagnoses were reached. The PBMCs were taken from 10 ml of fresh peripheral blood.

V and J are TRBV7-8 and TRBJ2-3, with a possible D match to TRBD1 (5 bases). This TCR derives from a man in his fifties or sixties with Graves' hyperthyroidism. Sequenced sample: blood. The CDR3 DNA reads TGTGCCAGCAGCTCACCAGGGTCAGATACGCAGTATTTT. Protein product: CASSSPGSDTQYF.